Here is one T cell receptor beta chain with its context. Antigen unknown. Primers included in the PCR were 60 Vbeta and 13 Jbeta primers. Repertoires were generated with immunoSEQ multiplex PCR, while TCRdb's copy carries only in-frame clones and drops some. The sample lists about 140,000 clones, 60% to 80% occurring once. These data originate in a study of cytomegalovirus exposure and HLA in healthy donors. Study-wide points: TRBV6-2, TRBV6-3 and some other V segments were unresolvable in 87-base-pair reads.

The CDR3 is 15 amino acids. CDR1 is MDHEN and CDR2 is SYDVKM in the germline V gene. J was trimmed by 0 bases and V by 2 bases; bases with no gene match: 2. What was sequenced was PBMCs. This receptor was identified in a man younger than 45 in good health and CMV-seronegative. The V gene is TRBV28, the J gene TRBJ2-7; TRBD2 matches 9 bases. The CDR3 DNA follows: TGTGCCAGCAGTTTAGCGGGAGGGCTCTCCTACGAGCAGTACTTC. Its protein is CASSLAGGLSYEQYF.